This entry features one TCR beta chain sequence. Germline V gene sequence: CDR1 MDHEN, CDR2 SYDVKM. V lost 6 bases and J lost 8, with 22 bases in between. The CDR3 extends over 15 amino acids. In the original processing: Nucleated cell number was recorded as an estimate derived from reference gene primer amplification. The method was immunoSEQ multiplex PCR; TCRdb's version includes in-frame clones alone and lacks a portion of them. V and J calls and clone size follow that table, whereas D and trimming were derived from the DNA. The sample records some 120,000 clones, around 81% being singletons. The sample originates from a study of blood T cell repertoires in COVID-19. Study context: There were acute and convalescent COVID-19 samples, and they came from the United States, Italy and Spain. T cells, B-cell-depleted T cells, or PBMCs supplied cDNA or gDNA.

The TCR comes from a man aged 25-40 years with COVID-19, enrolled during active disease. Sequenced sample: peripheral blood. The chain recombines TRBV28 with TRBJ1-2, with a weak D call TRBD1 (6 bases). CDR3 nucleotide sequence: TGTGCCAGCAGAGGCGGAGGTGGACAGACCGGCGGCTACACCTTC. It is translated as CASRGGGGQTGGYTF.